These 3 T cell receptor beta chains were sequenced from one sample in a study of post-analysis software for immune sequencing data. Study-level findings and limits: Elevated frequency relative to controls characterized about 5 TRBV segments in patients, TRBV5-6, TRBV5-1 and TRBV20-1 among them.

Presence of unique molecular identifiers characterized the TCR beta cDNA libraries. MiXCR, applied by TCRdb to the PCR reads, yields one record per CDR3 protein. The sample holds approximately 150,000 distinct CDR3 sequences, 30% seen once. These receptors are not linked to any known antigen. Sequencing was done on a sample of blood. All receptors derive from a girl under 18 with multiple sclerosis.

The chain employs TRBV27 and TRBJ2-3; 9 bases agree with TRBD2. The CDR3 consists of 15 residues. Trimming cost V 3 bases and J 10 bases; bases outside gene matches: 11. CDR1 is MNHEY, CDR2 SMNVEV, per germline (reference sequence). The CDR3 loop reads CASSFGREGRHAQYF. The CDR3 bases are TGTGCCAGCAGTTTCGGGCGGGAGGGCCGTCATGCGCAGTATTTT.

As for this clonotype: The final CDR3 position lacks the conserved phenylalanine or tryptophan, pointing to a likely read error. The chain carries TRBV7-9 and TRBJ2-1; D remains unclear. This CDR3 is 10 amino acids long. Trimming cost V 6 bases and J 6 bases, with 3 bases left between them. Germline values: CDR1 SEHNR, CDR2 FQNEAQ (reference sequence). CDR3 nucleotide sequence: TGTGCCAGCAGTGGCAATGAGCAGTTCTCC. It translates to CASSGNEQFS.

This clonotype was counted many times. The rearrangement joins TRBV6-6 to TRBJ2-3, with 7 nucleotides matching TRBD1. J gave up 1 base and V 5 bases, and 9 bases lay outside the gene matches. The CDR3 is 16 amino acids. Germline V gives CDR1 MNHNY, CDR2 SVGAGI (reference sequence). The CDR3, as DNA: TGTGCCAGCAGTCCCACCAGGGGGTTCGGCACAGATACGCAGTATTTT. Amino acid sequence: CASSPTRGFGTDTQYF.